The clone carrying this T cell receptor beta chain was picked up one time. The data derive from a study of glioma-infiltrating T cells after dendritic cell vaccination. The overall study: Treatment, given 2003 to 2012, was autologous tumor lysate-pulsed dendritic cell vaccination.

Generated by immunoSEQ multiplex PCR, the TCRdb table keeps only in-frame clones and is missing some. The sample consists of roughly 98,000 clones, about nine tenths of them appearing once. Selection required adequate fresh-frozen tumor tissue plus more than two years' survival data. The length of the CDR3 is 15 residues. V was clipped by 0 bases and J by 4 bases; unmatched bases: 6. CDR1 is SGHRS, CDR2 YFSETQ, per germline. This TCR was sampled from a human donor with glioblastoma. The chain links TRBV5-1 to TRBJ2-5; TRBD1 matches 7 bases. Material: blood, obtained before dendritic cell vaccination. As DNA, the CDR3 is TGCGCCAGCAGCTTGGGACAGGGAAAGGGAGAGACCCAGTACTTC. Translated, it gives CASSLGQGKGETQYF.